These T cell receptor beta chains were read from a single sample in a study of blood T cell dynamics during melanoma immunotherapy. Data came from immunoSEQ multiplex PCR; TCRdb stores just in-frame clones and leaves some out. The table includes roughly 16,000 clones, approximately 93% detected once. This sample comprised blood, obtained from a patient treated with checkpoint blockade. All receptors come from a human donor with melanoma. Both conserved end residues are part of each CDR3. A D gene is named only where the DNA matches it firmly. Size is stated for part of the rows, as once, few or many counts, or as a class when the clone is expanded.

V	D	size	J	CDR3	DNA
TRBV5-6	TRBD1	NA	TRBJ2-7	CASSSTGGGYEQYF	TGTGCCAGCAGCTCGACAGGGGGAGGCTACGAGCAGTACTTC
TRBV6-5	NA	NA	TRBJ2-7	CASRVPQGYGYEQYF	TGTGCCAGCAGGGTCCCTCAGGGGTATGGCTACGAGCAGTACTTC
TRBV5-1	TRBD1	NA	TRBJ1-1	CASSRDRGNTEAFF	TGCGCCAGCAGCAGGGACAGGGGGAACACTGAAGCTTTCTTT
TRBV28	TRBD1	NA	TRBJ1-5	CASSTPLGTEDNQPQHF	TGTGCCAGCAGTACCCCCCTCGGGACAGAAGACAATCAGCCCCAGCATTTT
TRBV27	TRBD1	NA	TRBJ1-5	CASSLNGQVYQPQHF	TGTGCCAGCAGTTTAAACGGACAGGTCTATCAGCCCCAGCATTTT
TRBV18	NA	NA	TRBJ1-1	CASSPPSRGANTEAFF	TGTGCCAGCTCACCACCGTCCCGGGGGGCGAACACTGAAGCTTTCTTT
TRBV4-3	NA	NA	TRBJ1-1	CASSLVTGLHEAFF	TGCGCCAGCAGCCTAGTTACAGGGCTACATGAAGCTTTCTTT
TRBV7-9	NA	NA	TRBJ1-2	CAENLETGWGYTF	TGTGCCGAAAACTTAGAGACAGGTTGGGGCTACACCTTC
TRBV5-1	NA	once	TRBJ2-2	CASSIWGNTGELFF	TGCGCCAGCAGCATTTGGGGGAACACCGGGGAGCTGTTTTTT
TRBV5-4	NA	NA	TRBJ2-1	CASSLVSSDYNEQFF	TGTGCCAGCAGCTTGGTGTCTAGCGACTACAATGAGCAGTTCTTC
TRBV6-5	NA	NA	TRBJ1-2	CASRRGSGEYYGYTF	TGTGCCAGCAGGCGGGGATCAGGGGAGTACTATGGCTACACCTTC
TRBV4-3	NA	NA	TRBJ2-1	CASSLAVPPAGYNEQFF	TGCGCCAGCAGCCTAGCCGTTCCCCCAGCGGGCTACAATGAGCAGTTCTTC
TRBV18	NA	once	TRBJ1-4	CASSPRENEKLFF	TGTGCCAGCTCACCTCGGGAGAATGAAAAACTGTTTTTT
TRBV7-8	TRBD1	few	TRBJ1-5	CASSPRTGNQPQHF	TGTGCCAGCAGCCCCCGGACAGGTAATCAGCCCCAGCATTTT
TRBV6-1	NA	once	TRBJ2-2	CAAPMPAGELFF	TGTGCCGCCCCAATGCCCGCCGGGGAGCTGTTTTTT
TRBV5-6	NA	NA	TRBJ1-2	CASSFGQGYGYTF	TGTGCCAGCAGCTTCGGCCAGGGCTATGGCTACACCTTC
TRBV18	NA	NA	TRBJ2-1	CASSQLADRVAHEQFF	TGTGCCAGCTCACAACTAGCGGACAGGGTAGCGCATGAGCAGTTCTTC
TRBV6-6	TRBD1	NA	TRBJ2-1	CASTPRDRSNEQFF	TGTGCCAGCACTCCCCGGGACAGGAGCAATGAGCAGTTCTTC
TRBV7-3	TRBD1	NA	TRBJ2-2	CASSLRGQGNTGELFF	TGTGCCAGCAGCTTAAGGGGACAGGGGAACACCGGGGAGCTGTTTTTT
TRBV28	NA	NA	TRBJ2-3	CASSPPVLGGSDTQYF	TGTGCCAGCAGTCCACCGGTCCTCGGAGGTTCAGATACGCAGTATTTT
TRBV2	NA	NA	TRBJ1-1	CASSPGRRTEAFF	TGTGCCAGCAGTCCTGGACGGCGCACTGAAGCTTTCTTT
TRBV19	TRBD2	few	TRBJ2-7	CASSISGRNSYEQYF	TGTGCCAGTAGTATAAGCGGGAGGAATTCCTACGAGCAGTACTTC